Below are 25 T cell receptor beta chains sequenced from a single sample in a study of cytomegalovirus exposure and HLA in healthy donors. Both 60 Vbeta primers and 13 Jbeta primers went into the PCR. Sequencing was performed with immunoSEQ multiplex PCR; in TCRdb, only in-frame clones are kept and a portion is missing. The table records about 160,000 clones, 80% to 90% of them present only once. The sample consisted of PBMCs. The source is a woman under 30 in good health and CMV-seronegative.

This clone turned up a few times. This rearrangement joins TRBV11-2 to TRBJ2-1; TRBD2 aligns across 11 bases. The ends lost 3 bases at V and 1 base at J; junction bases unmatched: 11. CDR1 SGHAT and CDR2 FQNNGV come from the germline V gene. This CDR3 has 19 amino acids. This CDR3 reads CASSFLSGTSGRSYNEQFF. In DNA form, the CDR3 reads TGTGCCAGCAGCTTCCTCTCCGGGACTAGCGGTAGGTCCTACAATGAGCAGTTCTTC.

V gene TRBV4-1 combines with J gene TRBJ2-1; tentative D call: TRBD1 (6 bases). V dropped 4 bases and J dropped 1 base, with 11 bases sitting between them. CDR1 is MGHRA, CDR2 YSYEKL, per germline. This CDR3 is 15 amino acids long. CDR3 nucleotide sequence: TGCGCCAGCAGCCTTGGACAGAATTCCTACAATGAGCAGTTCTTC. It codes for CASSLGQNSYNEQFF.

V and J are TRBV10-3 and TRBJ2-7; TRBD1 is a possible D gene (6 bases). The CDR3 runs 14 residues. Trimming shortened V by 10 bases and J by 0 bases, and 16 bases separated the two germline ends. Germline V gives CDR1 ENHRY, CDR2 SYGVKD. For the CDR3, the DNA is TGTGCCACCTCCAAGACAGGCAACTCCTACGAGCAGTACTTC. It yields the protein CATSKTGNSYEQYF.

V is TRBV7-9 and J is TRBJ2-7, with 10 positions matching TRBD1. Germline trimming cut 5 bases from V and 3 bases from J; bases unmatched to any gene: 10. Germline V lookup: CDR1 SEHNR, CDR2 FQNEAQ (reference sequence). CDR3 length equals 16 residues. CDR3 nucleotide sequence: TGTGCCAGCAGCCCCATGGGACAGGGGCTTCTCTACGAGCAGTACTTC. It translates to CASSPMGQGLLYEQYF.

This clone was counted a few times. The chain joins TRBV5-6 to TRBJ2-7; 7 nucleotides align to TRBD2. V shed 0 bases, J shed 0 bases, and the junction held 6 bases outside the gene matches. The germline V gene encodes CDR1 SGHDT and CDR2 YYEEEE. This CDR3 contains 16 residues. CDR3 sequence (DNA): TGTGCCAGCAGCTTGGCGGGACTACACAGCTCCTACGAGCAGTACTTC. It translates to CASSLAGLHSSYEQYF.

The V call is TRBV10-3, the J call TRBJ1-3; the match to TRBD1 covers 7 bases. The germline CDR1 and CDR2 sequences are ENHRY and SYGVKD. The CDR3 is 15 residues long. V shed 0 bases, J shed 4 bases, and the junction held 3 bases outside the gene matches. CDR3 coding DNA: TGTGCCATCAGTGAGTCACAGGGGTTCGGAAACACCATATATTTT. Protein: CAISESQGFGNTIYF.

The table lists this clone with a few counts. V usage is TRBV2 and J usage is TRBJ2-3; TRBD1 aligns across 9 bases. Germline CDR1 and CDR2: SNHLY and FYNNEI. V was clipped by 7 bases and J by 0 bases; unmatched bases: 5. This CDR3 spans 15 amino acids. In nucleotides, the CDR3 is TGTGCCAGCAAAGGACAGGGGATAAGCACAGATACGCAGTATTTT. Amino acids: CASKGQGISTDTQYF. Combining the CDR3 with reference TRBV2 and TRBJ2-3 gives the whole variable domain EPEVTQTPSHQVTQMGQEVILRCVPISNHLYFYWYRQILGQKVEFLVSFYNNEISEKSEIFDDQFSVERPDGSNFTLKIRSTKLEDSAMYFCASKGQGISTDTQYFGPGTRLTVL.

The chain combines TRBV18 with TRBJ1-4, with a tentative D call TRBD1 (6 bases). The CDR3 is made up of 14 amino acids. Between the trimmed V and J ends, which lost 4 bases and 3 bases, there was a span of 9 bases. The germline gives CDR1 KGHSH, CDR2 LQKENI. The CDR3 loop is CASSHGQSNEKLFF. The CDR3 DNA sequence: TGTGCCAGCTCACACGGACAGTCTAATGAAAAACTGTTTTTT.

This sequence joins TRBV5-5 and TRBJ2-7; perhaps TRBD2 as D (6 bases). V was cut by 4 bases and J by 3 bases, with 14 bases left in between. CDR3 length: 14 amino acids. CDR1 is SGHKS and CDR2 is YYEKEE in the germline V gene (reference sequence). This CDR3 is CASSRDGTFYEQYF. In DNA form, the CDR3 reads TGTGCCAGCAGCCGGGACGGGACTTTCTACGAGCAGTACTTC.

The V call is TRBV2, the J call TRBJ2-3; 10 bases match TRBD2. CDR1 SNHLY and CDR2 FYNNEI come from the germline V gene. The length of the CDR3 is 16 residues. The trim removed 1 base at V and 2 bases at J, leaving 3 bases unmatched. CDR3 nucleotides: TGTGCCAGCAGTGAAGAAGCGGGAGGGTTCACAGATACGCAGTATTTT. Amino acids: CASSEEAGGFTDTQYF.

This clone has a handful of counts. The rearrangement links TRBV4-1 to TRBJ2-5; 10 nucleotides agree with TRBD1. The CDR3 is 15 amino acids. V was clipped by 3 bases and J by 5 bases; unmatched bases: 6. The germline V gene has CDR1 MGHRA and CDR2 YSYEKL. The CDR3 DNA sequence: TGCGCCAGCAGCCAGGTCGAGACAGGGGGCGAGACCCAGTACTTC. Amino acids: CASSQVETGGETQYF.

This sequence joins TRBV11-2 and TRBJ2-1, with D uncertain. The CDR3 contains 15 residues. Germline loops: CDR1 SGHAT, CDR2 FQNNGV. V shed 2 bases and J shed 4 bases, with 12 bases lying between them. Here the CDR3 reads CASSLISVQYNEQFF. CDR3 nucleotide sequence: TGTGCCAGCAGCTTAATAAGTGTACAATACAATGAGCAGTTCTTC.

On this clone: Because the CDR3 is missing its conserved closing phenylalanine or tryptophan, this is likely a read error. The chain has TRBV13 and TRBJ1-2; unclear D gene. Germline V gene lookup returns CDR1 PRHDT and CDR2 FYEKMQ (reference sequence). CDR3 size: 14 residues. The V end was cut by 0 bases, the J end by 7 bases, with 12 bases between. CDR3 sequence reads: CASSLGGGLGGYTL. The DNA of the CDR3 is TGTGCCAGCAGCTTAGGGGGAGGCTTGGGTGGCTACACCCTC.

Here the CDR3 DNA reads TGCGCCAGCAGCTTGGGGCTAGCGGGAGTCTACGAGCAGTACTTC. This translates into CASSLGLAGVYEQYF. This chain links TRBV5-1 with TRBJ2-7; 10 bases align to TRBD2. Germline V gene lookup returns CDR1 SGHRS and CDR2 YFSETQ. There are 15 residues in the CDR3. V gave up 0 bases and J gave up 3 bases; unmatched junction bases: 3.

The rearrangement joins TRBV28 to TRBJ1-1, with D maybe TRBD1 (5 bases). V was cut by 8 bases and J by 4 bases, with 17 bases left in between. CDR1 is MDHEN and CDR2 is SYDVKM in the germline V gene. This CDR3 is 14 amino acids long. The CDR3 loop is CASALLLGGTEAFF. The CDR3 bases are TGTGCCAGCGCCCTATTACTCGGGGGCACTGAAGCTTTCTTT.

This chain connects TRBV14 to TRBJ2-7, with 8 nucleotides matching TRBD2. This CDR3 has 16 amino acids. V trimming: 0 bases; J trimming: 3 bases; junction bases outside the gene matches: 7. Germline V gene sequence: CDR1 SGHDN, CDR2 FVKESK. The CDR3 spells CASSQDIGRAVYEQYF. The CDR3 DNA is TGTGCCAGCAGCCAAGATATCGGGAGGGCGGTCTACGAGCAGTACTTC.

This clone was observed a few times. The chain links TRBV7-9 to TRBJ2-7, with 14 bases lining up with TRBD2. Germline CDR1 and CDR2: SEHNR and FQNEAQ (reference sequence). The CDR3 is 16 residues long. V was pared by 1 base and J by 2 bases, with 1 base of the junction left unmatched. The CDR3 DNA follows: TGTGCCAGCAGCTTAGGACTAGCGGGAGGGCCCTACGAGCAGTACTTC. As protein: CASSLGLAGGPYEQYF.

The chain recombines TRBV21-1 with TRBJ1-2; no check of the table's D call, TRBD1, against the DNA was made. TRBV21-1 constitutes a pseudogene. CDR3 size: 14 residues. As DNA, the CDR3 is TGTGCCAGCAGCAATATGGGACAGGGTTATGGCTACACCTTC. Translating gives CASSNMGQGYGYTF.

This chain links TRBV11-2 with TRBJ1-1; TRBD1 matches 8 bases. CDR1 is SGHAT, CDR2 FQNNGV, per germline. The CDR3 runs 15 residues. The V segment lost 4 bases and the J segment 0 bases; nucleotides outside the gene matches: 4. The DNA of the CDR3 is TGTGCCAGCAGCTCCACAGGGGGGTTGAACACTGAAGCTTTCTTT. Translated: CASSSTGGLNTEAFF.

The rearrangement joins TRBV5-4 to TRBJ2-1, with a weak D call TRBD2 (5 bases). With 1 base removed from V and 5 bases from J, the gap between germline ends came to 13 bases. Germline V CDR1 and CDR2: SGHNT, YYREEE (reference sequence). This CDR3 spans 15 amino acids. The CDR3 here is CASSLTSGDDNEQFF. Written as DNA, the CDR3 is TGTGCCAGCAGCTTGACCAGCGGCGATGACAATGAGCAGTTCTTC.

The chain joins TRBV7-2 to TRBJ1-2; a weak D match, TRBD1 (5 bases). The CDR3 spans 13 residues. V lost 5 bases and J lost 2, with 9 bases in between. CDR1 and CDR2 from the germline V gene are SGHTA and FQGNSA. This CDR3 reads CASSRDSNYGYTF. CDR3 nucleotide sequence: TGTGCCAGCAGCCGCGACAGCAACTATGGCTACACCTTC.

This clone was observed a few times. The V and J genes are TRBV5-6 and TRBJ2-7; perhaps TRBD1 as D (6 bases). Germline CDR1 and CDR2: SGHDT and YYEEEE. There are 13 residues in the CDR3. The germline V and J ends were trimmed by 4 bases and 2 bases, with 10 bases remaining between them. CDR3 loop: CASSHRVAYEQYF. In DNA form, the CDR3 reads TGTGCCAGCAGCCACAGGGTCGCCTACGAGCAGTACTTC.

Here the CDR3 reads CASSLGQTGTGEAFF. Here the CDR3 DNA reads TGCGCCAGCAGCTTGGGTCAAACAGGGACGGGAGAAGCTTTCTTT. V and J are TRBV5-1 and TRBJ1-1; D might be TRBD1 (6 bases). The V gene's germline CDR1 is SGHRS and CDR2 YFSETQ. The CDR3 runs 15 residues. V was shortened by 0 bases and J by 8 bases, with 17 bases between the two germline ends. Drawing the rest from reference TRBV5-1 and TRBJ1-1, the complete variable domain is KAGVTQTPRYLIKTRGQQVTLSCSPISGHRSVSWYQQTPGQGLQFLFEYFSETQRNKGNFPGRFSGRQFSNSRSEMNVSTLELGDSALYLCASSLGQTGTGEAFFGQGTRLTVV.

DNA for the CDR3: TGTGCCAGCAGCGGCCGCCAGGGTAACTATGGCTACACCTTC. Translating it yields CASSGRQGNYGYTF. The chain carries TRBV5-6 and TRBJ1-2, with D perhaps TRBD1 (5 bases). This CDR3 comprises 14 residues. V dropped 4 bases and J dropped 1 base, with 11 bases sitting between them. Germline CDR1 is SGHDT and CDR2 is YYEEEE. Using reference TRBV5-6 and TRBJ1-2 for the parts outside the CDR3, the full variable domain is DAGVTQSPTHLIKTRGQQVTLRCSPKSGHDTVSWYQQALGQGPQFIFQYYEEEERQRGNFPDRFSGHQFPNYSSELNVNALLLGDSALYLCASSGRQGNYGYTFGSGTRLTVV.

This clone has more than one count but fewer than ten. The V call is TRBV5-1, the J call TRBJ1-2; 7 bases match TRBD1. CDR3 length equals 15 residues. Trimming at V came to 4 bases and at J to 0 bases, leaving 6 bases not matched to a gene. CDR1 SGHRS and CDR2 YFSETQ come from the germline V gene. CDR3 coding DNA: TGCGCCAGCAGCCGACACAGGGGCACTAACTATGGCTACACCTTC. Translated: CASSRHRGTNYGYTF.